The 16 T cell receptor beta chains listed next were all sequenced from one sample in a study of T cells in Graves' hyperthyroidism and ophthalmopathy. Amplification of TCR beta CDR3 regions used RNA as the template. TCR CDR3 underwent first-round RT-PCR with the HTBI primer set. Each CDR3 protein is one row after TCRdb ran MiXCR on the multiplex PCR reads. This table holds 400,000 to 500,000 distinct CDR3 sequences, roughly an eighth found once. Sequencing was carried out using blood. The source of these receptors is a woman under 30 with Graves' hyperthyroidism.

This clonotype was detected many times. The V and J genes are TRBV2 and TRBJ2-6, with TRBD1 matching 7 bases. J gave up 13 bases and V 5 bases, and 14 bases lay outside the gene matches. The germline V gene has CDR1 SNHLY and CDR2 FYNNEI. CDR3 size: 15 residues. The CDR3 region is CASSKGQTLPGVLTF. The DNA for the CDR3 is TGTGCCAGCAGTAAGGGACAGACCCTGCCAGGGGTCCTGACTTTC.

This clonotype came up a few times. The chain joins TRBV13 to TRBJ1-5; TRBD1 matches 7 bases. There are 15 residues in the CDR3. Germline CDR1 reads PRHDT; CDR2 reads FYEKMQ (reference sequence). Germline trimming cut 5 bases from V and 1 base from J; bases unmatched to any gene: 5. CDR3 protein: CASSQGVGSNQPQHF. CDR3 coding DNA: TGTGCCAGCAGCCAGGGGGTAGGGAGCAATCAGCCCCAGCATTTT.

This clonotype was counted a few times. The V and J genes are TRBV19 and TRBJ1-1, with D possibly TRBD1 on 6 matching bases. The length of the CDR3 is 15 residues. Germline CDR1 reads LNHDA; CDR2 reads SQIVND (reference sequence). Trimming removed 8 bases at V and 9 bases at J, with 25 bases between. The CDR3 DNA reads as TGTGCCAGTTTCTCGGGGGGGGCGGAACAGACTAAAGCTTTCTTT. Translating it yields CASFSGGAEQTKAFF.

This clonotype was recorded a few times. The rearrangement uses TRBV7-3 and TRBJ2-2; D is unclear. CDR1 and CDR2 (germline): SGHTA, FQGTGA. The CDR3 is 14 residues long. Trimming shortened V by 5 bases and J by 4 bases, and 11 bases separated the two germline ends. The CDR3 reads CASSPPGGTGELFF. CDR3 nucleotide sequence: TGTGCCAGCAGCCCCCCGGGTGGCACCGGGGAGCTGTTTTTT. The full variable domain, its missing parts supplied by reference TRBV7-3 and TRBJ2-2, is GAGVSQTPSNKVTEKGKYVELRCDPISGHTALYWYRQSLGQGPEFLIYFQGTGAADDSGLPNDRFFAVRPEGSVSTLKIQRTERGDSAVYLCASSPPGGTGELFFGEGSRLTVL.

This clonotype appeared a few times. The rearrangement uses TRBV7-3 and TRBJ2-2; D unclear. Germline lookup yields CDR1 SGHTA and CDR2 FQGTGA. The CDR3 extends over 15 amino acids. Trimming removed 1 base at V and 3 bases at J, with 9 bases between. This CDR3 reads CASSLRLGHTGELFF. The CDR3 DNA reads as TGTGCCAGCAGCTTAAGGTTGGGTCACACCGGGGAGCTGTTTTTT.

This clonotype was seen many times. The chain links TRBV5-1 to TRBJ2-6; D may correspond to TRBD1 or TRBD2 (5 bases each). The CDR3 length is 16 residues. V was trimmed by 4 bases and J by 0 bases, leaving 11 bases between them. Germline CDR1 and CDR2: SGHRS and YFSETQ. CDR3 nucleotide sequence: TGCGCCAGCAGCCCAACGGGGCCCTCTGGGGCCAACGTCCTGACTTTC. It codes for CASSPTGPSGANVLTF.

This clonotype was observed at least ten times. This chain connects TRBV12-3 or TRBV12-4 to TRBJ1-2, with unresolved D. The CDR3 has 13 residues. V shed 3 bases and J shed 3 bases, with 8 bases lying between them. The CDR3 loop is CASSLGAHYGYTF. The CDR3 DNA sequence: TGTGCCAGCAGTTTGGGAGCCCACTATGGCTACACCTTC.

This clonotype showed up many times. The chain uses TRBV7-9 and TRBJ1-5; no definite D call. With 5 bases removed from V and 6 bases from J, the gap between germline ends came to 14 bases. The CDR3 covers 14 residues. Per germline, CDR1 SEHNR and CDR2 FQNEAQ (reference sequence). The CDR3 loop reads CASSPTTLIQPQHF. CDR3 nucleotides: TGTGCCAGCAGCCCCACGACACTAATTCAGCCCCAGCATTTT.

A remark on this clonotype: This may be a read error, as it is one base from a much larger clone. The V gene is TRBV27, the J gene TRBJ1-2; TRBD1 agrees at 9 bases. In germline, CDR1 is MNHEY, CDR2 SMNVEV (reference sequence). The junction had 8 bases not matched to a gene; V was cut back by 5 bases and J by 4 bases. CDR3 size: 15 residues. The CDR3 here is CASSRRTGAPYGYTF. The DNA for the CDR3 is TGTGCCAGCAGTCGACGGACAGGGGCCCCCTATGGCTACACCTTC.

The chain carries TRBV6-2 or TRBV6-3 and TRBJ1-2; 9 bases agree with TRBD1. V was pared by 6 bases and J by 4 bases, with 6 bases of the junction left unmatched. The CDR3 is 14 amino acids. Per the germline V gene, CDR1 is MNHEY and CDR2 is SVGEGT. CDR3 sequence reads: CASRGPGQGYGYTF. DNA of the CDR3: TGTGCCAGCAGAGGTCCGGGACAGGGCTATGGCTACACCTTC.

There are many counts of this clonotype. This chain joins TRBV28 and TRBJ1-6; D is undetermined. CDR1 is MDHEN and CDR2 is SYDVKM in the germline V gene. The CDR3 spans 15 residues. V lost 4 bases, J lost 6 bases, and 13 bases lay in between. CDR3 DNA sequence: TGTGCCAGCAGTTATTTCGGGCAGACTAATTCACCCCTCCACTTT. This translates into CASSYFGQTNSPLHF.

In its sample, this clonotype was seen many times. V is TRBV5-1 and J is TRBJ2-3; D may be TRBD2 (6 bases). This CDR3 is built from 14 residues. Trimming left V 2 bases short and J 4 bases short, with 11 bases between. Germline lookup yields CDR1 SGHRS and CDR2 YFSETQ. The CDR3 sequence: CASSFSGAADTQYF. The CDR3 nucleotides are TGCGCCAGCAGCTTCTCGGGAGCGGCAGATACGCAGTATTTT.

This clonotype was seen repeatedly, ten times or more. J is TRBJ2-2 and V is TRBV11-2, with a weak D call TRBD2 (6 bases). The CDR3 is 14 amino acids. V lost 7 bases, J lost 4 bases, and 13 bases lay in between. Per germline, CDR1 SGHAT and CDR2 FQNNGV. The DNA of the CDR3 is TGTGCCAGCAACCCAGGGAGGTCCACCGGGGAGCTGTTTTTT. It yields the protein CASNPGRSTGELFF.

This clonotype was counted once. The J gene is TRBJ2-7, the V gene TRBV28, with TRBD2 matching 10 bases. With V trimmed by 3 bases and J by 4 bases, 9 bases remained unmatched. CDR3 length: 16 amino acids. From germline, CDR1 is MDHEN and CDR2 SYDVKM. In DNA form, the CDR3 reads TGTGCCAGCAGTTTCTCCGCTAGCGGGAGAAAGTACGAGCAGTACGTC. Protein sequence: CASSFSASGRKYEQYV.

V gene TRBV19 combines with J gene TRBJ1-2; a weak D match, TRBD1 (5 bases). Germline V gives CDR1 LNHDA, CDR2 SQIVND (reference sequence). V lost 7 bases, J lost 6 bases, and 15 bases lay in between. This CDR3 spans 13 amino acids. For the CDR3, the DNA is TGTGCCAGTAAAGTCGAGCAGGGCCATGGCTACACCTTC. It encodes CASKVEQGHGYTF.

This clonotype was seen repeatedly, ten times or more. The chain is built from TRBV3-1 and TRBJ2-1, with 7 bases lining up with TRBD1. CDR1 LGHDT and CDR2 YNNKEL come from the germline V gene (reference sequence). The V and J ends lost 1 base and 4 bases, in that order; junction bases with no gene match: 4. There are 15 residues in the CDR3. The CDR3 loop reads CASSQGTGSYNEQFF. CDR3 coding DNA: TGTGCCAGCAGCCAAGGGACAGGATCGTACAATGAGCAGTTCTTC.